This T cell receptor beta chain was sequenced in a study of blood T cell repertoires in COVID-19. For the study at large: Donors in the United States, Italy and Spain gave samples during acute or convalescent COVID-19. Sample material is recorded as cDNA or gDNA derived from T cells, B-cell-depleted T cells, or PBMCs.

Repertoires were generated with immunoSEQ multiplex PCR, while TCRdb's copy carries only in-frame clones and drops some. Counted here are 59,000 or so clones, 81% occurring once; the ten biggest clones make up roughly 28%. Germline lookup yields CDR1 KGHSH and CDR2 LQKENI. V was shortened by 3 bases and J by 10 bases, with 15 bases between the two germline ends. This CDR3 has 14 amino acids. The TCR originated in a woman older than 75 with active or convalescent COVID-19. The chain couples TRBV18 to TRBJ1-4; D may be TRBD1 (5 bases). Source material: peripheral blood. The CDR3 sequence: CASSPTGVIGKLFF. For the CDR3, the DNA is TGTGCCAGCTCACCTACGGGGGTTATTGGAAAACTGTTTTTT.